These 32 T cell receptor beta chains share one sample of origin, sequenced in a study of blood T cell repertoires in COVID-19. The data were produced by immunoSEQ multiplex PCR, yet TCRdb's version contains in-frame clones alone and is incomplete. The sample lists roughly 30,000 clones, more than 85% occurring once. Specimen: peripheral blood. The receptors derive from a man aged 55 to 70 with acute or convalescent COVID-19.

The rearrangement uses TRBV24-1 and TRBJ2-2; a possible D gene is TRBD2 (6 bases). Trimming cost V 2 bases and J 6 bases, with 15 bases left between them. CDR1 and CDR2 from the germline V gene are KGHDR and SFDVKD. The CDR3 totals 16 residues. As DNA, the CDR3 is TGTGCCACCAGTGATTCTGGGACTTATACCGCCGGGGAGCTGTTTTTT. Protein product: CATSDSGTYTAGELFF.

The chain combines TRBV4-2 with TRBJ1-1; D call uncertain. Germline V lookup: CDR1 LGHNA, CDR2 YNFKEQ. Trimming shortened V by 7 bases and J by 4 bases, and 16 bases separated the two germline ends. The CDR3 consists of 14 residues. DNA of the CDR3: TGTGCCAGCAACTCAATTGGTGCAGGCACTGAAGCTTTCTTT. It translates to CASNSIGAGTEAFF.

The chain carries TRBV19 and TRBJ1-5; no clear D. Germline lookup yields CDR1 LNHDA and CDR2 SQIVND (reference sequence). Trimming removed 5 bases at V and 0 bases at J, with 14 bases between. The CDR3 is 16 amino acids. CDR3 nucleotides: TGTGCCAGTAGTGGCCGCGGGCCGAGTAGCAATCAGCCCCAGCATTTT. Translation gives CASSGRGPSSNQPQHF.

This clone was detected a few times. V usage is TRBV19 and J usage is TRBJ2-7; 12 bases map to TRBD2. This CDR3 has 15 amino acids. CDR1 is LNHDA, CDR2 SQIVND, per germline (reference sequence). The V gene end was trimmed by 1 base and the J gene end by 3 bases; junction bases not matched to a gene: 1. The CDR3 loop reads CASSIGLAGVYEQYF. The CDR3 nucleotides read TGTGCCAGTAGTATAGGACTAGCGGGAGTCTACGAGCAGTACTTC.

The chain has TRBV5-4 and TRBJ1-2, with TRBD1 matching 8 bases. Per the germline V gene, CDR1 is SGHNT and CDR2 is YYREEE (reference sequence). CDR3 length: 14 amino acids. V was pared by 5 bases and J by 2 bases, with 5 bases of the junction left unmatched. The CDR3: CASRGRTGNYGYTF. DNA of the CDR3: TGTGCCAGCAGGGGCCGGACAGGGAACTATGGCTACACCTTC.

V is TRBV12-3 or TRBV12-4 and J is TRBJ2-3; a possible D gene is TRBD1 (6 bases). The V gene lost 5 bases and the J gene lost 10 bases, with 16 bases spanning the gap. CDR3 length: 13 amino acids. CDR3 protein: CASSPQGSGAQYF. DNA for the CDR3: TGTGCCAGCAGTCCTCAGGGGTCAGGAGCGCAGTATTTT.

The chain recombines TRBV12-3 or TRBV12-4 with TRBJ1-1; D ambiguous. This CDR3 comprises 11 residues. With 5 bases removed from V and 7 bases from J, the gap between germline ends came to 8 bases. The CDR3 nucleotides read TGTGCCAGCAGTGGCCGAAGTGAAGCTTTCTTT. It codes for CASSGRSEAFF.

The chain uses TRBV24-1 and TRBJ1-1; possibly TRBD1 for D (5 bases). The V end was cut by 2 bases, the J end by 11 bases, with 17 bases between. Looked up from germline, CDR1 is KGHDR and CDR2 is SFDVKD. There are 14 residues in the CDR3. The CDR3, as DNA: TGTGCCACCAGTGATTCCGCCTGGGGGGGGGACGCTTTCTTT. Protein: CATSDSAWGGDAFF.

The CDR3 region is CASSYGTGELFF. DNA of the CDR3: TGTGCCAGCAGTTACGGGACCGGGGAGCTGTTTTTT. The chain is built from TRBV28 and TRBJ2-2; D is unresolved. This CDR3 region has 12 residues. The V end lost 4 bases, the J end lost 5 bases, and 5 bases lay between the germline ends. Germline CDR1 MDHEN, CDR2 SYDVKM. The variable domain in full, completed from reference TRBV28 and TRBJ2-2, reads DVKVTQSSRYLVKRTGEKVFLECVQDMDHENMFWYRQDPGLGLRLIYFSYDVKMKEKGDIPEGYSVSREKKERFSLILESASTNQTSMYLCASSYGTGELFFGEGSRLTVL.

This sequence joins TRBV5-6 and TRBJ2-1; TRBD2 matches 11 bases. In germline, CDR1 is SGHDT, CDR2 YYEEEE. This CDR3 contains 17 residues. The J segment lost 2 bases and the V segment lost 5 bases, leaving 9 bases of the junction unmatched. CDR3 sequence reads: CASSYGPGLAAYNEQFF. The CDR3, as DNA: TGTGCCAGCAGTTATGGACCGGGACTAGCGGCCTACAATGAGCAGTTCTTC.

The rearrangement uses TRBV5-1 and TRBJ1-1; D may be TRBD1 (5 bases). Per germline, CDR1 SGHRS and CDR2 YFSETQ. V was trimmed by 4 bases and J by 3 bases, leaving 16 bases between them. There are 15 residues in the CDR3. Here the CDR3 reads CASSPLQAADTEAFF. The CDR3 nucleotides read TGCGCCAGCAGCCCCTTACAGGCTGCGGACACTGAAGCTTTCTTT. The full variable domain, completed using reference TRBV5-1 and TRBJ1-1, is KAGVTQTPRYLIKTRGQQVTLSCSPISGHRSVSWYQQTPGQGLQFLFEYFSETQRNKGNFPGRFSGRQFSNSRSEMNVSTLELGDSALYLCASSPLQAADTEAFFGQGTRLTVV.

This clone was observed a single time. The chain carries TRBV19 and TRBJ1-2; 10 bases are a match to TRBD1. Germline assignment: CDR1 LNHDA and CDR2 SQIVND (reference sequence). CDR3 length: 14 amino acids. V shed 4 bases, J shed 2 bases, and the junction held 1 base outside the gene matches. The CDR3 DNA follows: TGTGCCAGTAGTAGGGGACAGGGGAACTATGGCTACACCTTC. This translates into CASSRGQGNYGYTF.

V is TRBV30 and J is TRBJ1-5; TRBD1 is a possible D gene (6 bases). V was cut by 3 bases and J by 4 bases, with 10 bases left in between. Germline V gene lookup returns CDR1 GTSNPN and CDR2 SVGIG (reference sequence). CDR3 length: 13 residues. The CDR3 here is CAWSPQGNQPQHF. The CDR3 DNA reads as TGTGCCTGGAGCCCCCAGGGGAATCAGCCCCAGCATTTT. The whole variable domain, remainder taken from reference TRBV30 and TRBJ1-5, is SQTIHQWPATLVQPVGSPLSLECTVEGTSNPNLYWYRQAAGRGLQLLFYSVGIGQISSEVPQNLSASRPQDRQFILSSKKLLLSDSGFYLCAWSPQGNQPQHFGDGTRLSIL.

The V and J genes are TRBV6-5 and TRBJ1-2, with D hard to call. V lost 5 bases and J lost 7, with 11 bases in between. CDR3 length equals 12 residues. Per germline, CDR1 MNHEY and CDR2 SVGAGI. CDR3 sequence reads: CASSRGPLGYTF. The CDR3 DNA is TGTGCCAGCAGTCGTGGGCCTCTTGGCTACACCTTC.

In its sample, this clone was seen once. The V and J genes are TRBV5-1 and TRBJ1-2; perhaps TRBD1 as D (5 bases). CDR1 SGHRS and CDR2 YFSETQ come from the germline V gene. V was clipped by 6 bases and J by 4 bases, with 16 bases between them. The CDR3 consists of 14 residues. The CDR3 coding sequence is TGCGCCAGCACCCGGATGGAGGGGAGCTATGGCTACACCTTC. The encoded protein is CASTRMEGSYGYTF.

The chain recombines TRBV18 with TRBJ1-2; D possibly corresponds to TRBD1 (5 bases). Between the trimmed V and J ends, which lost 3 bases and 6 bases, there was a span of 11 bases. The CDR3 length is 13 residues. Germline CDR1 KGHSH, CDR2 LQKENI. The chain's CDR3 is CASSPDRGNGYTF. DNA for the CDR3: TGTGCCAGCTCACCTGATAGGGGTAATGGCTACACCTTC.

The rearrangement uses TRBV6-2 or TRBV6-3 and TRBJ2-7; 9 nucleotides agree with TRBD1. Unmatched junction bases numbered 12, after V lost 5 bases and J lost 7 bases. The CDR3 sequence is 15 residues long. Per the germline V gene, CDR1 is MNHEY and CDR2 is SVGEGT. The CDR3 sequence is CASSPAGTGWKEQYF. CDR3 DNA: TGTGCCAGCAGTCCAGCCGGGACAGGGTGGAAAGAGCAGTACTTC.

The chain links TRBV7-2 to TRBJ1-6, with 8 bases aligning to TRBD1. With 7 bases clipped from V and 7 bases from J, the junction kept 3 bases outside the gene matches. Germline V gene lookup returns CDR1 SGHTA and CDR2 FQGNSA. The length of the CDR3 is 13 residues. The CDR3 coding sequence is TGTGCCAGCAAGAGACAGGGGAATTCACCCCTCCACTTT. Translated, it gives CASKRQGNSPLHF.

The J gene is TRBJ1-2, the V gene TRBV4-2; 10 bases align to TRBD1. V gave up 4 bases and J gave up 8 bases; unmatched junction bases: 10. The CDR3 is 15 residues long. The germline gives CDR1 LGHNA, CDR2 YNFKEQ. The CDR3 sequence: CASSPWDRGIEGYTF. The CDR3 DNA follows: TGTGCCAGCAGCCCTTGGGACAGGGGAATTGAGGGCTACACCTTC.

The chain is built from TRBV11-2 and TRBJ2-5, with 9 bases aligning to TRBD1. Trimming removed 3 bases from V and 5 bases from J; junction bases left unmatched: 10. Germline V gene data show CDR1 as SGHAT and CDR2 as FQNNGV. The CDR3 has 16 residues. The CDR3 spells CASSFRGTGSLETQYF. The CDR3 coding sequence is TGTGCCAGCAGCTTCCGCGGGACAGGGTCCTTGGAGACCCAGTACTTC. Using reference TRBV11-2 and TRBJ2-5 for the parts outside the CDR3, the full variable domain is EAGVAQSPRYKIIEKRQSVAFWCNPISGHATLYWYQQILGQGPKLLIQFQNNGVVDDSQLPKDRFSAERLKGVDSTLKIQPAKLEDSAVYLCASSFRGTGSLETQYFGPGTRLLVL.

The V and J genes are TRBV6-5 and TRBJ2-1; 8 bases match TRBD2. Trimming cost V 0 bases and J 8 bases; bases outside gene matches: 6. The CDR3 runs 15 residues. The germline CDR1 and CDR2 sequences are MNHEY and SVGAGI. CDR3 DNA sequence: TGTGCCAGCAGTTACTCGGTTAGCGGGATTGATGAGCAGTTCTTC. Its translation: CASSYSVSGIDEQFF.

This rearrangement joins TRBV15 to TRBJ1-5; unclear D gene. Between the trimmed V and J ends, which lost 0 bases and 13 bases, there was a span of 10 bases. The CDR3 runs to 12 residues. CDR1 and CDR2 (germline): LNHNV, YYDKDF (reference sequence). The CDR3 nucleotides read TGTGCCACCAGCAGAGATCAAAGCATACAGCATTTT. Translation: CATSRDQSIQHF.

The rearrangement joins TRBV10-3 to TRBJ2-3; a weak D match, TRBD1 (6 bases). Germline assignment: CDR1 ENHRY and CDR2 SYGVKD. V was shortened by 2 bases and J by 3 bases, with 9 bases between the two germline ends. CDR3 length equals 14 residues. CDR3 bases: TGTGCCATCAGTGAGGGCAGGGGAACAGATACGCAGTATTTT. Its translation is CAISEGRGTDTQYF.

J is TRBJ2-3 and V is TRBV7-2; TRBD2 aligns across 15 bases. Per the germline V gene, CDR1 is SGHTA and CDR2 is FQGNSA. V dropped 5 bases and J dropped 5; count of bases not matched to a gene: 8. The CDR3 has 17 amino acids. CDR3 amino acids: CASSLGLAGGPVDTQYF. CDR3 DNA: TGTGCCAGCAGCCTCGGACTAGCGGGAGGGCCAGTAGATACGCAGTATTTT.

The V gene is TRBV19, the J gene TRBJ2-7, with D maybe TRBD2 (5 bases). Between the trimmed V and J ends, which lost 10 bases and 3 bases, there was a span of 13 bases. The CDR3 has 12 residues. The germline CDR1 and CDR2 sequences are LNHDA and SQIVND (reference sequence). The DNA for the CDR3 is TGTGCCACCGTATCAGGAGGCTACGAGCAGTACTTC. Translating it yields CATVSGGYEQYF.

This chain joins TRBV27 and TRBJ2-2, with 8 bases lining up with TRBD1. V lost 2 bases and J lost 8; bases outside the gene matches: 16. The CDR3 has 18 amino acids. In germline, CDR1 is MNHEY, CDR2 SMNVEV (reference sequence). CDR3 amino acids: CASSLPPLDGQGVGELFF. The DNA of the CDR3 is TGTGCCAGCAGTTTACCACCCCTGGACGGACAGGGTGTTGGGGAGCTGTTTTTT.

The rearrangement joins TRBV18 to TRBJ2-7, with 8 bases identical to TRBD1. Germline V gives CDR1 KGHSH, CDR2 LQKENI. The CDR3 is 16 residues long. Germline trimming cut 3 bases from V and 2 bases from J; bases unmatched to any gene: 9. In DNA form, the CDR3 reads TGTGCCAGCTCACCTGAATCAGGGGGCCTTACCTACGAGCAGTACTTC. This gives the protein CASSPESGGLTYEQYF.

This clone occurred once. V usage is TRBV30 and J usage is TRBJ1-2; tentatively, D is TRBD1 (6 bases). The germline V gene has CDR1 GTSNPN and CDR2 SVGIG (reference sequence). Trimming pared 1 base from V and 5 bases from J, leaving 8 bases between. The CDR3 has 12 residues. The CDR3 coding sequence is TGTGCCTGGAGTGGGACAGTTTATGGCTACACCTTC. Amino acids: CAWSGTVYGYTF.

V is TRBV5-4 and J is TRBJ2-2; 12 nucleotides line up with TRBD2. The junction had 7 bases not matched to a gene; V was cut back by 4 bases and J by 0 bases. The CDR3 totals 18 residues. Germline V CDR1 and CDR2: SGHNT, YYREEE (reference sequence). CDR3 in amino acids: CASSPLGLAGSNTGELFF. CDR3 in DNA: TGTGCCAGCAGCCCCTTAGGACTAGCGGGATCGAACACCGGGGAGCTGTTTTTT.

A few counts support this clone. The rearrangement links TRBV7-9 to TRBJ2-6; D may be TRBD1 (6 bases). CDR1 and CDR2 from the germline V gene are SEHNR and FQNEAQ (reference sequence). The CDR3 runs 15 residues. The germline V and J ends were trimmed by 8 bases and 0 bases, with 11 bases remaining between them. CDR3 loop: CASEGVSSGANVLTF. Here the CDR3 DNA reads TGTGCCAGCGAGGGGGTTAGCTCTGGGGCCAACGTCCTGACTTTC.

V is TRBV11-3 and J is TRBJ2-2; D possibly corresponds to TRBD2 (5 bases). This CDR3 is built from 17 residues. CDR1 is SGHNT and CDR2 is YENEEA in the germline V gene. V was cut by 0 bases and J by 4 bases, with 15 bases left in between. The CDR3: CASSLDKLVSGTGELFF. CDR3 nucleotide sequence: TGTGCCAGCAGCTTAGACAAACTAGTATCGGGCACCGGGGAGCTGTTTTTT.

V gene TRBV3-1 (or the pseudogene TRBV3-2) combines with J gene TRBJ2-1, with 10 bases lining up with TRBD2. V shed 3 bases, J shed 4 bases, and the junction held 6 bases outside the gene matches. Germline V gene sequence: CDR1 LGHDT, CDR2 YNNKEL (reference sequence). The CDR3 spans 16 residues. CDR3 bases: TGTGCCAGCAGCCACTATAGCGGGAGGTTTTACAATGAGCAGTTCTTC. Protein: CASSHYSGRFYNEQFF.